These 30 T cell receptor beta chains originate from one sample sequenced in a study of cytomegalovirus exposure and HLA in healthy donors. Sequencing was performed with immunoSEQ multiplex PCR; in TCRdb, only in-frame clones are kept and a portion is missing. The data contain about 150,000 clones, approximately 86% of them singletons. The sample was PBMCs. These receptors all come from a man aged 18-30 years in good health and CMV-seropositive.

The V and J genes are TRBV5-1 and TRBJ1-1; D gene unclear. The CDR3 is 13 amino acids. Between the trimmed V and J ends, which lost 4 bases and 4 bases, there was a span of 11 bases. CDR1 is SGHRS, CDR2 YFSETQ, per germline. The DNA of the CDR3 is TGCGCCAGCAGCCCACGGCCGGGCACTGAAGCTTTCTTT. Residues: CASSPRPGTEAFF.

This clone has just a few counts. The chain links TRBV6-6 to TRBJ1-6; D may be TRBD1 (5 bases). The CDR3 extends over 15 amino acids. Germline V lookup: CDR1 MNHNY, CDR2 SVGAGI (reference sequence). Trimming pared 0 bases from V and 6 bases from J, leaving 9 bases between. CDR3 nucleotide sequence: TGTGCCAGCAGTTACTCAGGGCAGGGTAATTCACCCCTCCACTTT. It encodes CASSYSGQGNSPLHF.

Comments on this clone: A read error may account for a junction end that differs from germline. V gene TRBV9 combines with J gene TRBJ2-1; the match to TRBD2 covers 13 bases. Germline V gives CDR1 SGDLS, CDR2 YYNGEE. CDR3 length: 16 residues. The DNA for the CDR3 is TGTGCCAGCAGCGTAAGACTAGCGGGGGGAGCCAATGAGCAGCTCTTC. Translated: CASSVRLAGGANEQLF.

The gene calls are TRBV18 and TRBJ2-3, with a weak D call TRBD1 (5 bases). Germline V CDR1 and CDR2: KGHSH, LQKENI. V shed 2 bases and J shed 2 bases, with 8 bases lying between them. This CDR3 is 14 amino acids long. CDR3 nucleotide sequence: TGTGCCAGCTCACCATCGGACACCACAGATACGCAGTATTTT. Translation: CASSPSDTTDTQYF.

This clone was found once. The chain uses TRBV13 and TRBJ2-7; a weak D match, TRBD1 (7 bases). V was shortened by 5 bases and J by 0 bases, with 11 bases between the two germline ends. The CDR3 is 14 residues long. The germline V gene has CDR1 PRHDT and CDR2 FYEKMQ (reference sequence). The CDR3 DNA follows: TGTGCCAGCAGCCCAGGGGGGAGCTCCTACGAGCAGTACTTC. Translated: CASSPGGSSYEQYF.

The CDR3 protein is CASSYAGSETQYF. The CDR3 bases are TGTGCCAGCAGTTACGCGGGGAGCGAGACCCAGTACTTC. This chain joins TRBV6-5 and TRBJ2-5; tentative D call: TRBD2 (6 bases). Germline CDR1 and CDR2: MNHEY and SVGAGI. The CDR3 consists of 13 residues. Trimming stripped 2 bases from V and 5 bases from J, with 9 bases between.

This clone was detected only once. The chain recombines TRBV11-2 with TRBJ2-7; D may be TRBD1 (6 bases). The CDR3 runs 15 residues. The germline V and J ends were trimmed by 4 bases and 0 bases, with 13 bases remaining between them. Germline CDR1 SGHAT, CDR2 FQNNGV. CDR3 loop: CASSSGQISSYEQYF. The CDR3 DNA reads TGTGCCAGCAGCTCAGGACAGATTAGCTCCTACGAGCAGTACTTC. Filled out from reference TRBV11-2 and TRBJ2-7, the complete variable domain reads EAGVAQSPRYKIIEKRQSVAFWCNPISGHATLYWYQQILGQGPKLLIQFQNNGVVDDSQLPKDRFSAERLKGVDSTLKIQPAKLEDSAVYLCASSSGQISSYEQYFGPGTRLTVT.

The chain employs TRBV18 and TRBJ2-1, with D possibly being TRBD2 (6 bases). Trimming took off 7 bases at V and 2 bases at J, with 15 bases between the two ends. The CDR3 has 15 amino acids. The germline CDR1 and CDR2 sequences are KGHSH and LQKENI. DNA of the CDR3: TGTGCCAGCTGCCTGAGGCGGGAACCCTACAATGAGCAGTTCTTC. Translating gives CASCLRREPYNEQFF.

The chain links TRBV4-3 to TRBJ2-7; tentatively, D is TRBD1 (7 bases). CDR1 LGHNA and CDR2 YSLEER come from the germline V gene. Trimming pared 4 bases from V and 5 bases from J, leaving 18 bases between. There are 15 residues in the CDR3. Here the CDR3 DNA reads TGCGCCAGCAGCCGGGTAGGGCAGGGGGGCAACGAGCAGTACTTC. Amino acid sequence: CASSRVGQGGNEQYF.

A single count supports this clone. The chain is built from TRBV5-1 and TRBJ2-7; D ambiguous. Germline V lookup: CDR1 SGHRS, CDR2 YFSETQ. The V end lost 10 bases, the J end lost 0 bases, and 23 bases lay between the germline ends. The length of the CDR3 is 16 residues. The CDR3: CAPIMRRLSRSYEQYF. The CDR3 region has the DNA TGCGCCCCAATAATGAGAAGACTCTCGCGCTCCTACGAGCAGTACTTC.

The V call is TRBV10-3, the J call TRBJ2-5; 11 bases are a match to TRBD2. Germline assignment: CDR1 ENHRY and CDR2 SYGVKD. The CDR3 runs to 14 residues. Trimming at V came to 6 bases and at J to 5 bases, leaving 5 bases not matched to a gene. CDR3 sequence reads: CAISPTSGTETQYF. The CDR3 DNA reads TGTGCCATCAGCCCGACTAGCGGGACTGAGACCCAGTACTTC.

This chain uses TRBV30 with TRBJ1-4; D might be TRBD1 (5 bases). This CDR3 has 19 residues. V gave up 0 bases and J gave up 0 bases, with 20 bases separating them. Germline V lookup: CDR1 GTSNPN, CDR2 SVGIG (reference sequence). The CDR3 region has the DNA TGTGCCTGGAGTGTACGTCTCCAGGGAAGGCGTTCAACTAATGAAAAACTGTTTTTT. Protein sequence: CAWSVRLQGRRSTNEKLFF.

The CDR3 reads CASSQSWTSGSGGEQYF. The CDR3 DNA sequence: TGTGCCAGCAGCCAATCCTGGACTAGCGGGAGTGGAGGCGAGCAGTACTTC. V is TRBV16 and J is TRBJ2-7; 13 bases are shared with TRBD2. The germline CDR1 and CDR2 sequences are KGHSY and FQNENV. This CDR3 spans 17 amino acids. V trimming: 0 bases; J trimming: 6 bases; junction bases outside the gene matches: 8.

The chain combines TRBV5-8 with TRBJ2-4; 9 positions agree with TRBD1. Germline CDR1 and CDR2: SGHTS and YDEGEE. The CDR3 consists of 16 residues. V lost 7 bases and J lost 0; bases outside the gene matches: 8. The CDR3 DNA is TGTGCCAGCGAACGGCACAGGGGGCTAGCCAAAAACATTCAGTACTTC. It codes for CASERHRGLAKNIQYF.

The V gene is TRBV9, the J gene TRBJ1-4, with 9 bases identical to TRBD1. The CDR3 consists of 14 residues. Germline V gene sequence: CDR1 SGDLS, CDR2 YYNGEE. V shed 4 bases and J 8 bases; nucleotides not matched to a gene: 6. Here the CDR3 reads CASSRTGVGEKLFF. The CDR3 DNA sequence: TGTGCCAGCAGCCGGACAGGGGTGGGGGAAAAACTGTTTTTT.

J is TRBJ1-5 and V is TRBV9; D not resolved. Trimming took 9 bases from V and 4 from J, leaving 5 bases between them. The CDR3 loop spans 10 amino acids. Germline V CDR1 and CDR2: SGDLS, YYNGEE. The CDR3 region has the DNA TGTGCCATCCCGAATCAGCCCCAGCATTTT. The encoded protein is CAIPNQPQHF.

The genes are TRBV4-1 and TRBJ2-7, with 9 bases aligning to TRBD1. Germline CDR1 is MGHRA and CDR2 is YSYEKL. V dropped 1 base and J dropped 4; count of bases not matched to a gene: 2. CDR3 length: 14 residues. CDR3 DNA sequence: TGCGCCAGCAGCCAAGGGACAGGGGAATACGAGCAGTACTTC. The encoded protein is CASSQGTGEYEQYF.

CDR3 coding DNA: TGTGCCAGCAGCCCCCGGGGGACCTCCTACGAGCAGTACTTC. Its protein is CASSPRGTSYEQYF. The rearrangement uses TRBV14 and TRBJ2-7; D perhaps matches TRBD2 (6 bases). The CDR3 is made up of 14 amino acids. Deletions cut 4 bases from V and 0 bases from J, with 10 bases between. Germline V lookup: CDR1 SGHDN, CDR2 FVKESK.

The chain employs TRBV11-3 and TRBJ2-1; a possible D gene is TRBD1 (6 bases). V lost 5 bases to trimming and J lost 0 bases, with 11 bases between them. CDR1 and CDR2 from the germline V gene are SGHNT and YENEEA. The CDR3 has 15 amino acids. The CDR3 loop is CASSRTANSYNEQFF. CDR3 bases: TGTGCCAGCAGCCGGACAGCGAACTCCTACAATGAGCAGTTCTTC. Looking up the rest from reference TRBV11-3 and TRBJ2-1 gives the full variable domain: EAGVVQSPRYKIIEKKQPVAFWCNPISGHNTLYWYLQNLGQGPELLIRYENEEAVDDSQLPKDRFSAERLKGVDSTLKIQPAELGDSAVYLCASSRTANSYNEQFFGPGTRLTVL.

The genes are TRBV20-1 and TRBJ1-1; D unclear. The CDR3 loop spans 11 amino acids. CDR1 and CDR2 from the germline V gene are DFQATT and SNEGSKA (reference sequence). Between the trimmed V and J ends, which lost 7 bases and 1 base, there was a span of 7 bases. The CDR3 DNA reads TGCAGTGTTCCCTCGAACACTGAAGCTTTCTTT. Its protein is CSVPSNTEAFF.

The rearrangement joins TRBV6-6 to TRBJ2-7; D not resolved. The CDR3 is 13 residues long. Trimming cost V 6 bases and J 0 bases, with 9 bases left between them. The germline CDR1 and CDR2 sequences are MNHNY and SVGAGI (reference sequence). CDR3 in DNA: TGTGCCAGCAGACTGACGGGCTCCTACGAGCAGTACTTC. This translates into CASRLTGSYEQYF.

The CDR3 DNA reads TGTGCCAGCAGGAGGACACAGTCACAGGGATTCCAGACCCAGTACTTC. It translates to CASRRTQSQGFQTQYF. The chain joins TRBV27 to TRBJ2-5; TRBD1 might be the D (6 bases). CDR3 length: 16 amino acids. Germline V lookup: CDR1 MNHEY, CDR2 SMNVEV (reference sequence). V lost 6 bases and J 6 bases, leaving 23 bases between the germline ends.

V usage is TRBV6-5 and J usage is TRBJ1-2; D perhaps matches TRBD1 (6 bases). There are 14 residues in the CDR3. Trimming pared 6 bases from V and 0 bases from J, leaving 11 bases between. Germline CDR1 reads MNHEY; CDR2 reads SVGAGI. CDR3 region: CASRRTVSNYGYTF. The CDR3 bases are TGTGCCAGCAGACGGACAGTTTCTAACTATGGCTACACCTTC.

V and J are TRBV19 and TRBJ1-4; D is ambiguous. In germline, CDR1 is LNHDA, CDR2 SQIVND (reference sequence). The CDR3 length is 12 residues. V was pared by 6 bases and J by 0 bases, with 2 bases between. The DNA of the CDR3 is TGTGCCAGTAGCGCAACTAATGAAAAACTGTTTTTT. The encoded protein is CASSATNEKLFF.

The chain recombines TRBV5-6 with TRBJ1-2; 9 bases fit TRBD1. CDR3 length: 17 residues. CDR1 and CDR2 (germline): SGHDT, YYEEEE. V lost 0 bases, J lost 4 bases, and 10 bases stayed unmatched. The CDR3 sequence: CASSLVDRGHSPYGYTF. CDR3 in DNA: TGTGCCAGCAGCTTGGTGGACAGGGGACATTCTCCCTATGGCTACACCTTC. The full variable domain, completed using reference TRBV5-6 and TRBJ1-2, is DAGVTQSPTHLIKTRGQQVTLRCSPKSGHDTVSWYQQALGQGPQFIFQYYEEEERQRGNFPDRFSGHQFPNYSSELNVNALLLGDSALYLCASSLVDRGHSPYGYTFGSGTRLTVV.

V gene TRBV9 combines with J gene TRBJ2-5; perhaps TRBD2 as D (6 bases). Trimming took 4 bases from V and 4 from J, leaving 20 bases between them. CDR1 and CDR2 (germline): SGDLS, YYNGEE. The CDR3 runs to 16 residues. In DNA form, the CDR3 reads TGTGCCAGCAGCCCCCTGCGGGGTTTGAAGCGAGAGACCCAGTACTTC. Encoded protein: CASSPLRGLKRETQYF.

The rearrangement joins TRBV7-3 to TRBJ1-1; D unresolved. The germline V gene encodes CDR1 SGHTA and CDR2 FQGTGA. V was clipped by 5 bases and J by 5 bases, with 18 bases between them. CDR3 length: 15 amino acids. The CDR3 region has the DNA TGTGCCAGCAGCCTGGGCGTTGGGAGCGGGACTGAAGCTTTCTTT. Translating it yields CASSLGVGSGTEAFF.

This clone has a handful of counts. The chain combines TRBV5-5 with TRBJ2-7, with 11 nucleotides matching TRBD2. After removal of 6 bases from V and 4 bases from J, the junction contained 6 bases not matched to a gene. In germline, CDR1 is SGHKS, CDR2 YYEKEE (reference sequence). The CDR3 totals 14 residues. CDR3 DNA sequence: TGTGCCAGCACCCTACTAGCGGGGGCATACGAGCAGTACTTC. This codes for CASTLLAGAYEQYF. The variable domain in full, completed from reference TRBV5-5 and TRBJ2-7, reads DAGVTQSPTHLIKTRGQQVTLRCSPISGHKSVSWYQQVLGQGPQFIFQYYEKEERGRGNFPDRFSARQFPNYSSELNVNALLLGDSALYLCASTLLAGAYEQYFGPGTRLTVT.

The chain is built from TRBV6-4 and TRBJ1-5; D is possibly TRBD1 (5 bases). The germline V and J ends were trimmed by 7 bases and 2 bases, with 21 bases remaining between them. This CDR3 comprises 17 residues. CDR1 is MRHNA, CDR2 SNTAGT, per germline. The CDR3 region is CASISIPPPGGNQPQHF. The DNA for the CDR3 is TGTGCCAGCATTTCCATTCCCCCCCCGGGGGGCAATCAGCCCCAGCATTTT.

The gene calls are TRBV5-6 and TRBJ2-1; TRBD1 aligns across 7 bases. Germline lookup yields CDR1 SGHDT and CDR2 YYEEEE. This CDR3 has 13 residues. J was trimmed by 9 bases and V by 0 bases; bases with no gene match: 3. The CDR3 bases are TGTGCCAGCAGCTTGGAGGGGGCGCGTGAGCAGTTCTTC. Translation: CASSLEGAREQFF.